This T cell receptor beta chain was found in a study of cytotoxic CD8 clonotypes in ibrutinib-treated CLL. Study context: Around 10 relapsed/refractory, over 14 treatment-naive; fewer than 18 IGHV unmutated. By median around 66 months, 12 had progressed and about 14 stayed remitted; responses had been 2 complete and roughly 24 partial.

Study-wide results and caveats: Clonality rose at ibrutinib response and fell back toward baseline at progression.

Produced via immunoSEQ multiplex PCR; TCRdb's table is partial and in-frame only. This table has about 330,000 clones, 67% appearing once. With respect to this clone: The antigen is undetermined.

The CDR3 loop spans 16 amino acids. CDR1 is SGHRS and CDR2 is YFSETQ in the germline V gene. The V and J ends lost 5 bases and 1 base, in that order; junction bases with no gene match: 8. The V call is TRBV5-1, the J call TRBJ2-3, with 9 nucleotides matching TRBD1. The clonotype was recovered from a human donor with chronic lymphocytic leukemia. The sample here was PBMCs, taken after 36 months of ibrutinib treatment. CDR3 loop: CASRAGTGLGTDTQYF. The DNA of the CDR3 is TGCGCCAGCAGAGCCGGGACAGGGTTAGGCACAGATACGCAGTATTTT. Full variable domain (rest looked up from reference TRBV5-1 and TRBJ2-3): KAGVTQTPRYLIKTRGQQVTLSCSPISGHRSVSWYQQTPGQGLQFLFEYFSETQRNKGNFPGRFSGRQFSNSRSEMNVSTLELGDSALYLCASRAGTGLGTDTQYFGPGTRLTVL.